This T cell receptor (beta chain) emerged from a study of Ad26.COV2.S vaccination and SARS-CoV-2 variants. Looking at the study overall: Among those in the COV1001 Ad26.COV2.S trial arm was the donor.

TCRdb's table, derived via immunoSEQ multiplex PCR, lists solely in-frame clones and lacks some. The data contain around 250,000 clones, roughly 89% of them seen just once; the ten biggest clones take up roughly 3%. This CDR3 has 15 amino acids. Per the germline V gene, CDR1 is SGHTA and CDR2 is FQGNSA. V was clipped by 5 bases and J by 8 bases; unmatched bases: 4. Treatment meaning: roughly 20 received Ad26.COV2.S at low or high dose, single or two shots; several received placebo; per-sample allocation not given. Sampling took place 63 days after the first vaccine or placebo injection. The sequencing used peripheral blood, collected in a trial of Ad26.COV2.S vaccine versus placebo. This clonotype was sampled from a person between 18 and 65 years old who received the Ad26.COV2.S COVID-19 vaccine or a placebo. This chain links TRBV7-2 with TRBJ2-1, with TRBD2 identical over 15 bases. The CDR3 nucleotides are TGTGCCAGCAGCCTAGGACTAGCGGGAGGGGATGAGCAGTTCTTC. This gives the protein CASSLGLAGGDEQFF.